This TCR beta chain was obtained from a study of T cell repertoires in cytomegalovirus infection. Overall study context: TCR beta signatures that were public indicated CMV infection and matching HLA type.

Germline CDR1 SGHNT, CDR2 YYREEE (reference sequence). Trimming took 4 bases from V and 5 from J; bases not matched to a gene: 9. This CDR3 has 17 amino acids. TCRdb re-called the reads through MiXCR, storing one row per CDR3 protein. The sample consists of approximately 500,000 distinct CDR3 sequences, approximately 11% of them appearing once. The TCR was taken from a human donor in good health (CMV status not recorded). Some clones in this sample may be carry-over from other donors' samples. Sample: PBMCs. The chain uses TRBV5-4 and TRBJ2-5, with TRBD2 matching 15 bases. The CDR3 DNA follows: TGTGCCAGCAGCCCTTCCTCCGGGACTAGCGGGAGGGAGACCCAGTACTTC. Encoded protein: CASSPSSGTSGRETQYF.